The 27 T cell receptor beta chains given below trace back to one sample, sequenced in a study of T cells in Graves' hyperthyroidism and ophthalmopathy. TCR beta CDR3 sequences were amplified from RNA transcripts. HTBI primers were employed in a first-round RT-PCR of the TCR CDR3. TCRdb passed the multiplex PCR reads through MiXCR, listing each CDR3 protein once. Seen here are around 800,000 distinct CDR3 sequences, approximately 40% observed once, and the top ten hold more than 7%. The specimen sequenced was blood. The receptors were gathered from a man younger than 35 with Graves' hyperthyroidism.

To note about this clonotype: The CDR3 carries no conserved terminal phenylalanine or tryptophan, so it likely arises from a read error. The DNA is left out, because the CDR3 cannot be placed on it with certainty; the CDR3 is given as TCRdb lists it. The chain couples TRBV7-9 to TRBJ2-7; TRBD1, the table's D call, lacks a check against the DNA. Termini included, the CDR3 measures 11 amino acids. CDR1 and CDR2 from the germline V gene are SEHNR and FQNEAQ (reference sequence). This CDR3 is CASSQGGLAGL.

The CDR3 sequence is CSAAYKKHYEQYF. The CDR3, as DNA: TGCAGTGCGGCTTACAAAAAACACTACGAGCAGTACTTC. This chain connects TRBV20-1 to TRBJ2-7; D is ambiguous. Trimming removed 6 bases at V and 3 bases at J, with 15 bases between. The CDR3 is made up of 13 amino acids. From germline, CDR1 is DFQATT and CDR2 SNEGSKA (reference sequence).

V is TRBV2 and J is TRBJ1-6, with TRBD1 as a possible D gene (6 bases). This CDR3 has 17 amino acids. Trimming cost V 3 bases and J 7 bases, with 19 bases left between them. CDR1 SNHLY and CDR2 FYNNEI come from the germline V gene. CDR3 in DNA: TGTGCCAGCAGTGATGAGGGCGGGGGGCTATCGAATTCACCCCTCCACTTT. This codes for CASSDEGGGLSNSPLHF.

In its sample, this clonotype was seen once. Mismatch with germline at one junction end may stem from a read error. The chain links TRBV25-1 to TRBJ2-7; D possibly corresponds to TRBD2 (5 bases). The CDR3 is made up of 16 amino acids. Looked up from germline, CDR1 is MGHDK and CDR2 is SYGVNS. The CDR3 here is CASSPTAGLGNYELYF. The CDR3 nucleotides are TGTGCCAGCAGCCCGACCGCAGGACTGGGAAATTACGAGCTGTACTTC.

This clonotype occurred many times. J is TRBJ2-2 and V is TRBV29-1, with 16 bases that match TRBD2. This CDR3 spans 15 amino acids. With 7 bases clipped from V and 6 bases from J, the junction kept 5 bases outside the gene matches. The germline V gene encodes CDR1 SQVTM and CDR2 ANQGSEA. The CDR3 sequence: CSALGLAGGPGELFF. The CDR3 nucleotides are TGCAGCGCCCTGGGACTAGCGGGAGGGCCCGGGGAGCTGTTTTTT.

Many counts were recorded for this clonotype. This chain connects TRBV24-1 to TRBJ1-5; D uncertain. The V gene's germline CDR1 is KGHDR and CDR2 SFDVKD. The CDR3 spans 13 residues. Trimming removed 5 bases at V and 3 bases at J, with 7 bases between. CDR3 bases: TGTGCCACCAGTGTTGGGAACAATCAGCCCCAGCATTTT. Translated, it gives CATSVGNNQPQHF.

The gene calls are TRBV5-1 and TRBJ1-1; no reliable D call. Per the germline V gene, CDR1 is SGHRS and CDR2 is YFSETQ. CDR3 length equals 15 residues. Trimming removed 6 bases at V and 2 bases at J, with 17 bases between. This CDR3 reads CASKPFTEVNTEAFF. CDR3 nucleotides: TGCGCCAGCAAACCGTTTACAGAGGTAAACACTGAAGCTTTCTTT.

This clonotype was seen a handful of times. The chain uses TRBV12-3 or TRBV12-4 and TRBJ1-1, with D unclear. There are 13 residues in the CDR3. Between the trimmed V and J ends, which lost 3 bases and 7 bases, there was a span of 12 bases. The DNA of the CDR3 is TGTGCCAGCAGTTTCCCAGATCTGAGTGAAGCTTTCTTT. Its translation is CASSFPDLSEAFF.

This clonotype was counted at least ten times. The chain recombines TRBV19 with TRBJ1-5; unclear D gene. The germline V gene has CDR1 LNHDA and CDR2 SQIVND (reference sequence). V dropped 7 bases and J dropped 2 bases, with 12 bases sitting between them. This CDR3 is built from 14 residues. The CDR3, as DNA: TGTGCCAGTAACCTTAGTGGGCGCAATCAGCCCCAGCATTTT. Its translation: CASNLSGRNQPQHF.

This clonotype appeared a few times. The chain joins TRBV9 to TRBJ1-4; possibly TRBD1 for D (6 bases). Looked up from germline, CDR1 is SGDLS and CDR2 is YYNGEE. Deletions cut 0 bases from V and 8 bases from J, with 11 bases between. This CDR3 comprises 14 residues. The CDR3 DNA is TGTGCCAGCAGCGTAGGGGGGGCTGGGGAAAAACTGTTTTTT. It translates to CASSVGGAGEKLFF.

This clonotype was recorded at least ten times. V is TRBV9 and J is TRBJ2-7; 11 bases fit TRBD2. The CDR3 length is 14 residues. The junction had 1 base not matched to a gene; V was cut back by 2 bases and J by 3 bases. CDR1 is SGDLS and CDR2 is YYNGEE in the germline V gene. The CDR3 loop reads CASSVGTSGYEQYF. The CDR3, as DNA: TGTGCCAGCAGCGTGGGGACTAGCGGCTACGAGCAGTACTTC.

The chain links TRBV7-9 to TRBJ1-1; D might be TRBD1 (5 bases). Germline CDR1 SEHNR, CDR2 FQNEAQ (reference sequence). This CDR3 region has 14 residues. The ends were cut back, 7 bases at V and 4 bases at J, with 16 bases in the middle. CDR3 sequence (DNA): TGTGCCAGCAACCCATGGGGGGATGGCACTGAAGCTTTCTTT. Amino acids: CASNPWGDGTEAFF.

The rearrangement links TRBV11-2 to TRBJ1-6; 8 positions agree with TRBD1. J gave up 10 bases and V 5 bases, and 16 bases lay outside the gene matches. The CDR3 length is 17 residues. The germline gives CDR1 SGHAT, CDR2 FQNNGV. The CDR3: CASSRRGGPGQVSPLHF. CDR3 in DNA: TGTGCCAGCAGCCGCCGTGGGGGTCCGGGACAGGTCTCACCCCTCCACTTT. The variable domain in full, with the rest retrieved from reference TRBV11-2 and TRBJ1-6, is EAGVAQSPRYKIIEKRQSVAFWCNPISGHATLYWYQQILGQGPKLLIQFQNNGVVDDSQLPKDRFSAERLKGVDSTLKIQPAKLEDSAVYLCASSRRGGPGQVSPLHFGNGTRLTVT.

In its sample, this clonotype was seen many times. J is TRBJ2-5 and V is TRBV29-1, with D perhaps TRBD1 (5 bases). The CDR3 consists of 13 residues. CDR1 and CDR2 from the germline V gene are SQVTM and ANQGSEA. V lost 3 bases and J 1 base, leaving 9 bases between the germline ends. The CDR3 bases are TGCAGCGTTGACAGGGTGCTCCAAGAGACCCAGTACTTC. It specifies CSVDRVLQETQYF. Drawing the rest from reference TRBV29-1 and TRBJ2-5, the complete variable domain is SAVISQKPSRDICQRGTSLTIQCQVDSQVTMMFWYRQQPGQSLTLIATANQGSEATYESGFVIDKFPISRPNLTFSTLTVSNMSPEDSSIYLCSVDRVLQETQYFGPGTRLLVL.

The sample holds many counts of this clonotype. This chain connects TRBV7-8 to TRBJ2-5; 9 nucleotides align to TRBD1. The CDR3 runs 16 residues. The V gene's germline CDR1 is SGHVS and CDR2 FQNEAQ. The V and J ends lost 4 bases and 4 bases, in that order; junction bases with no gene match: 10. The CDR3 coding sequence is TGTGCCAGCAGCTCAACTGCCGGGACAGGGATAGAGACCCAGTACTTC. Translating it yields CASSSTAGTGIETQYF.

The chain combines TRBV12-3 or TRBV12-4 with TRBJ2-5, with unresolved D. Trimming removed 6 bases from V and 5 bases from J, with 19 bases in between. The CDR3 totals 15 residues. The CDR3 nucleotides are TGTGCCAGCAGCCAGTTAACTCGTGGGGATGAGACCCAGTACTTC. Amino acid sequence: CASSQLTRGDETQYF.

Of note for this clonotype: Since a much larger clone is just one base distant, this may be a read error. The CDR3 DNA sequence: TGTGCCAGTAGTCCCGCCGGGACAGCCTACGAGCAGTACTTC. Translating gives CASSPAGTAYEQYF. The chain has TRBV7-2 and TRBJ2-7; 7 positions agree with TRBD1. The CDR3 sequence is 14 residues long. The V and J ends lost 9 bases and 2 bases, in that order; junction bases with no gene match: 10. The germline V gene has CDR1 SGHTA and CDR2 FQGNSA.

V is TRBV10-3 and J is TRBJ1-6; D call uncertain. Per the germline V gene, CDR1 is ENHRY and CDR2 is SYGVKD. V lost 0 bases and J lost 4, with 7 bases in between. The CDR3 runs 15 residues. CDR3 amino acids: CAISESEPYNSPLHF. The CDR3 DNA is TGTGCCATCAGTGAGTCGGAGCCGTATAATTCACCCCTCCACTTT.

Concerning this clonotype itself: A far larger clone is a single base away, which makes a read error likely. The gene calls are TRBV12-3 or TRBV12-4 and TRBJ1-2; maybe TRBD1 (5 bases). V was clipped by 4 bases and J by 7 bases, with 7 bases between them. The CDR3 extends over 11 amino acids. CDR3 amino acids: CASSSGSGYTF. In DNA, the CDR3 is TGTGCCAGCAGTTCAGGGAGTGGCTACACCTTC.

V and J are TRBV7-2 and TRBJ1-4; 11 nucleotides match TRBD1. Unmatched junction bases numbered 6, after V lost 5 bases and J lost 7 bases. Germline V CDR1 and CDR2: SGHTA, FQGNSA. This CDR3 contains 15 residues. This CDR3 is CASSPGQGASEKLFF. In DNA, the CDR3 is TGTGCCAGCAGCCCCGGACAGGGGGCTTCTGAAAAACTGTTTTTT.

V usage is TRBV7-8 and J usage is TRBJ2-3, with D maybe TRBD1 (6 bases). V was pared by 1 base and J by 0 bases, with 11 bases between. Germline V gene lookup returns CDR1 SGHVS and CDR2 FQNEAQ. This CDR3 spans 16 amino acids. The CDR3 reads CASSLGAGTSTDTQYF. In nucleotides, the CDR3 is TGTGCCAGCAGCTTAGGGGCCGGGACAAGCACAGATACGCAGTATTTT.

There are a few counts of this clonotype. The V and J genes are TRBV12-3 or TRBV12-4 and TRBJ1-1; D unclear. CDR3 length: 13 amino acids. With 7 bases removed from V and 7 bases from J, the gap between germline ends came to 16 bases. The DNA of the CDR3 is TGTGCCAGCAAACAATCGACGGCTAGTGAAGCTTTCTTT. As protein: CASKQSTASEAFF.

This clonotype was picked up a small number of times. This chain links TRBV20-1 with TRBJ2-2; the D gene is possibly TRBD2 (6 bases). The CDR3 covers 12 residues. The germline CDR1 and CDR2 sequences are DFQATT and SNEGSKA (reference sequence). The V end lost 5 bases, the J end lost 5 bases, and 9 bases lay between the germline ends. The CDR3 bases are TGCAGTGCTCGACTAGTAACCGGGGAGCTGTTTTTT. This encodes CSARLVTGELFF.

The genes are TRBV7-9 and TRBJ2-7; D tentatively fits TRBD1 or TRBD2 (5 bases each). Germline V gives CDR1 SEHNR, CDR2 FQNEAQ (reference sequence). This CDR3 has 12 amino acids. The V gene lost 5 bases and the J gene lost 6 bases, with 11 bases spanning the gap. In nucleotides, the CDR3 is TGTGCCAGCAGCGGTGGGACGGTCGAGCAGTACTTC. It specifies CASSGGTVEQYF.

This clonotype occurred many times. The chain uses TRBV19 and TRBJ1-2; D not certain. Trimming left V 9 bases short and J 1 base short, with 18 bases between. Germline V lookup: CDR1 LNHDA, CDR2 SQIVND (reference sequence). The CDR3 consists of 15 residues. This CDR3 is CASGLRTGDNYGYTF. The CDR3 region has the DNA TGTGCCAGCGGACTCCGGACGGGCGATAACTATGGCTACACCTTC. Full variable domain (rest looked up from reference TRBV19 and TRBJ1-2): DGGITQSPKYLFRKEGQNVTLSCEQNLNHDAMYWYRQDPGQGLRLIYYSQIVNDFQKGDIAEGYSVSREKKESFPLTVTSAQKNPTAFYLCASGLRTGDNYGYTFGSGTRLTVV.

CDR3 coding DNA: TGTGCCAGCAGCCCGGATACAGATGAAAAACTGTTTTTT. This codes for CASSPDTDEKLFF. The chain has TRBV7-9 and TRBJ1-4; D gene uncertain. V shed 5 bases and J shed 6 bases, with 10 bases lying between them. CDR1 is SEHNR, CDR2 FQNEAQ, per germline (reference sequence). The CDR3 loop spans 13 amino acids.

This clonotype was seen repeatedly, ten times or more. The CDR3 region has the DNA TGTGCCAGCAGAGACAGGGGGACGAACACTGAAGCTTTCTTT. This gives the protein CASRDRGTNTEAFF. The chain has TRBV7-2 and TRBJ1-1; 9 bases are a match to TRBD1. Germline V gives CDR1 SGHTA, CDR2 FQGNSA. V lost 6 bases to trimming and J lost 1 base; unmatched junction nucleotides: 3. The CDR3 sequence is 14 residues long.